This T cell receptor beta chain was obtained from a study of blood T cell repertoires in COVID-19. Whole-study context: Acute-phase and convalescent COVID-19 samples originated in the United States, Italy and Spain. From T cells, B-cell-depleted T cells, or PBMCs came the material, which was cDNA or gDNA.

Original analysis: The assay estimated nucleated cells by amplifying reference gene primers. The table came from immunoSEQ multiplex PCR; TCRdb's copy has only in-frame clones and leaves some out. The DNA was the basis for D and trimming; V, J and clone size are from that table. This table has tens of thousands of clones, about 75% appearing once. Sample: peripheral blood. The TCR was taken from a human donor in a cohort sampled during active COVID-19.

DNA of the CDR3: TGTGCCAGCTCACCACCCCAGGGATCCACCGGGGAGCTGTTTTTT. Translating it yields CASSPPQGSTGELFF. This chain links TRBV18 with TRBJ2-2; maybe TRBD1 (5 bases). The V end lost 0 bases, the J end lost 4 bases, and 9 bases lay between the germline ends. Germline CDR1 KGHSH, CDR2 LQKENI. CDR3 size: 15 residues.